This TCR beta chain was documented in a study of T-cell reconstitution after alpha-beta-depleted transplantation in children. In germline, CDR1 is MNHEY, CDR2 SMNVEV (reference sequence). The CDR3 has 14 amino acids. Trimming cost V 5 bases and J 3 bases, with 14 bases left between them. Unique molecular identifiers were built into the TCRbeta library. TCRdb itself ran the PCR reads through MiXCR, one entry per CDR3 protein. The sample contains 780,000 or so distinct CDR3 sequences, roughly 15% of which appear only once. The sample here was PBMCs, mostly from graft donor cells, taken 360 days after TCRalphabeta/CD19-depleted stem cell transplant. The origin of this receptor is a male patient younger than 18 who had a stem cell transplant for acute lymphoblastic leukemia, so the T cells may come from the graft donor. This sequence joins TRBV27 and TRBJ2-7, with TRBD1 as a possible D gene (6 bases). CDR3: CASSPGTHYYEQYF. CDR3 DNA sequence: TGTGCCAGCAGTCCCGGGACACACTACTACGAGCAGTACTTC.